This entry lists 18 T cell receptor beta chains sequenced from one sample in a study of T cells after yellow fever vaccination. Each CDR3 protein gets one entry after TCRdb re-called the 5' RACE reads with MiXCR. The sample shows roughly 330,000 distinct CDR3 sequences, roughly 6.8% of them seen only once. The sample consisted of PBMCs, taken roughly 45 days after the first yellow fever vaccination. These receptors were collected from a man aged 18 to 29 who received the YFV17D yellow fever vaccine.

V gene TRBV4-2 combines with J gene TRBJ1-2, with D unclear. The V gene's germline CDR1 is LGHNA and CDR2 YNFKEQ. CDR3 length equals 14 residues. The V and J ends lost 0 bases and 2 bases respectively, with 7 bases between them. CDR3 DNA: TGTGCCAGCAGCCAAGATAACAGCAACTATGGCTACACCTTC. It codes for CASSQDNSNYGYTF.

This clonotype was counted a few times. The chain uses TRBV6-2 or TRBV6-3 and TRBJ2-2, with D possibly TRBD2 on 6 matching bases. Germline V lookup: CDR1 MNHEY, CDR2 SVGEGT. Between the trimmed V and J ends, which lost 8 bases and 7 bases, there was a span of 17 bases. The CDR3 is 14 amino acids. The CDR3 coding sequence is TGTGCCAGCCTTGGCGGGGTCAGTCGCGGGGAGCTGTTTTTT. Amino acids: CASLGGVSRGELFF.

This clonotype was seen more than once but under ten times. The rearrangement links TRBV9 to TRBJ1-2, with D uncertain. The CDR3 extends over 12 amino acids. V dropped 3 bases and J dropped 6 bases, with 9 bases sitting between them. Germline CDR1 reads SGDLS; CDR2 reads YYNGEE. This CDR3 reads CASSEEHHGYTF. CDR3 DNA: TGTGCCAGCAGCGAGGAACACCATGGCTACACCTTC. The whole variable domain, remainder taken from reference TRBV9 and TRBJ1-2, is DSGVTQTPKHLITATGQRVTLRCSPRSGDLSVYWYQQSLDQGLQFLIQYYNGEERAKGNILERFSAQQFPDLHSELNLSSLELGDSALYFCASSEEHHGYTFGSGTRLTVV.

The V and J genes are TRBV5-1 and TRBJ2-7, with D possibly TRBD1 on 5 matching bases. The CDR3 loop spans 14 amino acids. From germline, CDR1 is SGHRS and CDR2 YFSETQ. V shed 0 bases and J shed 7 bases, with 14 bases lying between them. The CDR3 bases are TGCGCCAGCAGCTTGGATTGGGGCTCTGGGGAGCAGTACTTC. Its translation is CASSLDWGSGEQYF.

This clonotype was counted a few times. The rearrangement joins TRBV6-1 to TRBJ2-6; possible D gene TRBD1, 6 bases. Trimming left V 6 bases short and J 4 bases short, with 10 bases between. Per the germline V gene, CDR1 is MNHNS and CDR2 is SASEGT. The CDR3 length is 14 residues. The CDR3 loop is CASRQGAGANVLTF. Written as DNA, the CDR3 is TGTGCCAGCAGACAGGGTGCGGGGGCCAACGTCCTGACTTTC.

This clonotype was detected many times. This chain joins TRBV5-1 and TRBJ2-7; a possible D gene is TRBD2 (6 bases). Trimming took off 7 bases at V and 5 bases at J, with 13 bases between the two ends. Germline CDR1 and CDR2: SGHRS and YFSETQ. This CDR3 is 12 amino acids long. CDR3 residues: CASQGPGDEQYF. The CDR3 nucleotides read TGCGCCAGCCAAGGTCCGGGGGACGAGCAGTACTTC.

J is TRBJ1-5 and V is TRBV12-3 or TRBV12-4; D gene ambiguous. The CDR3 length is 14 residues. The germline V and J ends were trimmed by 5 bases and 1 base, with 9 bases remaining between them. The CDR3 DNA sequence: TGTGCCAGCAGTCTAATCCAGAGCAATCAGCCCCAGCATTTT. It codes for CASSLIQSNQPQHF.

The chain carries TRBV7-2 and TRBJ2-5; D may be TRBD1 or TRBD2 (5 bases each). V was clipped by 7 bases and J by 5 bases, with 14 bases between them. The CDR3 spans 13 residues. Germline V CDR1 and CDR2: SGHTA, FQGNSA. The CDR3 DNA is TGTGCCAGCAATTTGGGCAGGGAGGAGACCCAGTACTTC. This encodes CASNLGREETQYF. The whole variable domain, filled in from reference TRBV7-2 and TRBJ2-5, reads GAGVSQSPSNKVTEKGKDVELRCDPISGHTALYWYRQSLGQGLEFLIYFQGNSAPDKSGLPSDRFSAERTGGSVSTLTIQRTQQEDSAVYLCASNLGREETQYFGPGTRLLVL.

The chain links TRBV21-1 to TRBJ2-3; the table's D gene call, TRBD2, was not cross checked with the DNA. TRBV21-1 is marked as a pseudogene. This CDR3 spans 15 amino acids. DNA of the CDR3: TGTGCCAAGCCCTCCAAGCCTAGCGGGACAGATACGCAGTATTTT. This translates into CAKPSKPSGTDTQYF.

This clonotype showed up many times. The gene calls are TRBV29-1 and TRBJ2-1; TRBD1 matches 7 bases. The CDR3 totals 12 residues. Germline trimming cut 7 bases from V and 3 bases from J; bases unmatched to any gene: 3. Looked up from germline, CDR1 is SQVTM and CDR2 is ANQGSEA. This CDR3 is CSADRFYNEQFF. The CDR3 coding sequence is TGCAGCGCGGACAGGTTCTACAATGAGCAGTTCTTC.

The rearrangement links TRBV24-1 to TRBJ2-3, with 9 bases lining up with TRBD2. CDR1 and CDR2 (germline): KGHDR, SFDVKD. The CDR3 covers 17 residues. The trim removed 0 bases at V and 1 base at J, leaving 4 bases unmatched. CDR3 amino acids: CATSDLRQRGGTDTQYF. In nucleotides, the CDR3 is TGTGCCACCAGTGATTTGCGACAGCGGGGGGGCACAGATACGCAGTATTTT.

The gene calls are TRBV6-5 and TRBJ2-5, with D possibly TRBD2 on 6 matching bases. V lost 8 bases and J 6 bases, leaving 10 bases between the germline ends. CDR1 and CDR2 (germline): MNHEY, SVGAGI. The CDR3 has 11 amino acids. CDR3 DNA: TGTGCCAGCGGGGGGATGAAGACCCAGTACTTC. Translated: CASGGMKTQYF.

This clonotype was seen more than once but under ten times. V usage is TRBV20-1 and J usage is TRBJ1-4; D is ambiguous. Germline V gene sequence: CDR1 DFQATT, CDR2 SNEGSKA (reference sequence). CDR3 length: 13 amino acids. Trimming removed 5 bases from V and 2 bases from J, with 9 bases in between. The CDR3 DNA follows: TGCAGTGCTTTGAGGCAGACTAATGAAAAACTGTTTTTT. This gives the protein CSALRQTNEKLFF.

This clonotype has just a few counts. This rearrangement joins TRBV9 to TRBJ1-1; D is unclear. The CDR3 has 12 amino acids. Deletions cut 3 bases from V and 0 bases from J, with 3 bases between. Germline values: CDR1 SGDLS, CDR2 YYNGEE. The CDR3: CASSAMNTEAFF. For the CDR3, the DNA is TGTGCCAGCAGCGCGATGAACACTGAAGCTTTCTTT.

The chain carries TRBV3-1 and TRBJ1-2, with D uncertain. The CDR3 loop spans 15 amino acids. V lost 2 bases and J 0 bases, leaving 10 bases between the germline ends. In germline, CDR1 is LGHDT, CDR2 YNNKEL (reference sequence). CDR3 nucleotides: TGTGCCAGCAGCCAACGGAGGACTACTAACTATGGCTACACCTTC. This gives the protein CASSQRRTTNYGYTF.

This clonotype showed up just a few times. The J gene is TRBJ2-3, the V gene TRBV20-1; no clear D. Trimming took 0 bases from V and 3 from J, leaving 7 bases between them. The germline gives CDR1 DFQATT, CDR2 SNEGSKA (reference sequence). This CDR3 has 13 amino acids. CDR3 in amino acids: CSARDPLTDTQYF. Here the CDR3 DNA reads TGCAGTGCTAGAGATCCACTAACAGATACGCAGTATTTT.

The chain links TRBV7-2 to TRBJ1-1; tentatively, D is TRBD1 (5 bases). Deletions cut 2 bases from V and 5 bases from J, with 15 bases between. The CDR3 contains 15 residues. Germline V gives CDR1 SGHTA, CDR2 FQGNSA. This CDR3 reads CASSLRGGGRTEAFF. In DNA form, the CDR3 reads TGTGCCAGCAGCTTACGGGGCGGGGGTCGAACTGAAGCTTTCTTT.

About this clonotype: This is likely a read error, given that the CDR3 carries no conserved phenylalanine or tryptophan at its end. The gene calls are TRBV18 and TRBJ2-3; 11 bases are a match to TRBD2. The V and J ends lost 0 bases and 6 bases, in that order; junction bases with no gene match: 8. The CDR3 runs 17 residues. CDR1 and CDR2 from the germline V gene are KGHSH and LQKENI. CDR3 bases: TGTGCCAGCTCACCACCGACTACTAGCGGGGGCCATGATACGCAGTATTGT. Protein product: CASSPPTTSGGHDTQYC.